This TCR beta chain was found in a study of regulatory T cells in long-lasting Graves disease. As to time point: newly diagnosed GD, antithyroid drugs for less than 3 months. Extracted RNA from PBMCs served as the source of the TCR library. Arm-PCR with iRepertoire HTBI primers amplified the CDR3 regions for these TCR beta libraries. TCRdb re-analysed the multiplex PCR reads in MiXCR, keeping a single row per CDR3 protein. The data hold approximately 400,000 distinct CDR3 sequences, with more than 13% observed a single time. In this sample, this clonotype turned up a few times. The CDR3 has 13 amino acids. V lost 3 bases to trimming and J lost 10 bases, with 10 bases between them. Germline-derived CDR1 and CDR2 are LNHDA and SQIVND (reference sequence). This sample was shared with a second study, whose subject was T cells in Graves' hyperthyroidism and ophthalmopathy.

The sample here was peripheral blood mononuclear cells (PBMCs), taken at new diagnosis, from a patient treated with antithyroid drugs. The chain employs TRBV19 and TRBJ1-6; D is uncertain. The clonotype was recovered from a woman aged 30 to 39 with Graves disease. CDR3 nucleotide sequence: TGTGCCAGTAGTATTGACGGTAGCTCACCCCTCCACTTT. It yields the protein CASSIDGSSPLHF.